This section outlines one TCR beta chain sequence together with its context. Per the study methods: Nucleated cell number was recorded as an estimate derived from reference gene primer amplification. The assay was immunoSEQ multiplex PCR, and TCRdb's table has in-frame clones only and misses some. Clone size and V and J calls were adopted from that table, with D and trimming inferred from the DNA. The table has about half a million clones, around 85% seen once. Germline CDR1 and CDR2: SGHAT and FQNNGV. The CDR3 is made up of 15 amino acids. V dropped 5 bases and J dropped 0; count of bases not matched to a gene: 5. Participants were aged about 18 to 100 years from approximately 23 US areas. Participants' own reports of clinical history determined their cohort assignment. This sample was included in a study of blood T cell repertoires in COVID-19. As for the study in general: Sources were T cells, B-cell-depleted T cells, or PBMCs; the material itself was cDNA or gDNA.

This chain uses TRBV11-2 with TRBJ2-7; 9 bases line up with TRBD1. The sequencing input was PBMCs or T cells enriched from blood (not recorded which). The TCR originated in a woman between 55 and 75 years old who had recovered from COVID-19. The CDR3 protein is CASSPTGGPSYEQYV. The CDR3 nucleotides read TGTGCCAGCAGCCCGACAGGGGGTCCCTCCTACGAGCAGTACGTC.